Presented here are 30 T cell receptor beta chains from one specimen sequenced in a study of blood T cell repertoires in COVID-19. The repertoire was sequenced with immunoSEQ multiplex PCR; TCRdb's copy has only in-frame clones and lacks some. The sample has approximately 40,000 clones; approximately 87% are singletons. What was sequenced was peripheral blood. The origin of the receptors is a man aged 35 to 55 with COVID-19, enrolled during active disease.

The CDR3 region has the DNA TGCACCAGCAGCCAAGGAGCCAGGGAGGGCTCTGGAAACACCATATATTTT. Translated: CTSSQGAREGSGNTIYF. V gene TRBV1 combines with J gene TRBJ1-3. TRBV1 is reported as a pseudogene. This CDR3 region has 17 residues.

The rearrangement uses TRBV11-2 and TRBJ2-2; TRBD1 agrees at 8 bases. Germline trimming cut 6 bases from V and 0 bases from J; bases unmatched to any gene: 3. The CDR3 extends over 15 amino acids. Per germline, CDR1 SGHAT and CDR2 FQNNGV. The CDR3 nucleotides read TGTGCCAGCAGAAGGGACAGGACGAACACCGGGGAGCTGTTTTTT. Its protein product is CASRRDRTNTGELFF.

The V gene is TRBV3-1 (or the pseudogene TRBV3-2), the J gene TRBJ1-6, with D possibly TRBD1 on 6 matching bases. The length of the CDR3 is 17 residues. Looked up from germline, CDR1 is LGHDT and CDR2 is YNNKEL (reference sequence). The ends were cut back, 4 bases at V and 0 bases at J, with 13 bases in the middle. This CDR3 reads CASSPQGQTSYNSPLHF. CDR3 in DNA: TGTGCCAGCAGCCCCCAAGGACAGACCTCCTATAATTCACCCCTCCACTTT.

V and J are TRBV27 and TRBJ2-5, with D unclear. Trimming cost V 8 bases and J 1 base, with 20 bases left between them. This CDR3 comprises 16 residues. Germline CDR1 is MNHEY and CDR2 is SMNVEV (reference sequence). Here the CDR3 reads CASASYLNRAQETQYF. The CDR3 DNA reads as TGTGCCAGCGCATCCTACCTCAACAGAGCCCAAGAGACCCAGTACTTC.

J is TRBJ2-3 and V is TRBV5-4; 13 nucleotides agree with TRBD2. J gave up 4 bases and V 4 bases, and 3 bases lay outside the gene matches. In germline, CDR1 is SGHNT, CDR2 YYREEE (reference sequence). The CDR3 covers 15 residues. The CDR3 DNA follows: TGTGCCAGCAGCCCCGGACTAGCGGGAGCAGATACGCAGTATTTT. This codes for CASSPGLAGADTQYF.

The chain couples TRBV5-6 to TRBJ1-2; D may be TRBD1 (6 bases). The CDR3 has 15 amino acids. Trimming pared 2 bases from V and 4 bases from J, leaving 15 bases between. Germline V lookup: CDR1 SGHDT, CDR2 YYEEEE. CDR3 nucleotides: TGTGCCAGCAGCTTAGGGGACACCGATGGCTATGGCTACACCTTC. Its protein product is CASSLGDTDGYGYTF. The entire variable domain, with the rest obtained from reference TRBV5-6 and TRBJ1-2, is as follows: DAGVTQSPTHLIKTRGQQVTLRCSPKSGHDTVSWYQQALGQGPQFIFQYYEEEERQRGNFPDRFSGHQFPNYSSELNVNALLLGDSALYLCASSLGDTDGYGYTFGSGTRLTVV.

This chain links TRBV2 with TRBJ1-2; D is possibly TRBD1 (6 bases). Trimming took 6 bases from V and 1 from J, leaving 21 bases between them. Germline V gene data show CDR1 as SNHLY and CDR2 as FYNNEI. The CDR3 runs 17 residues. The CDR3 bases are TGTGCCAGCAGACCGGAGCTAACAGGGATTATTAACTATGGCTACACCTTC. Translating it yields CASRPELTGIINYGYTF.

The chain links TRBV5-1 to TRBJ2-2; 10 bases match TRBD2. The CDR3 is made up of 15 amino acids. The J segment lost 7 bases and the V segment lost 1 base, leaving 4 bases of the junction unmatched. The germline V gene has CDR1 SGHRS and CDR2 YFSETQ. CDR3 coding DNA: TGCGCCAGCAGCTTGTTAGCGGGAGGTATCGGGGAGCTGTTTTTT. Amino acid sequence: CASSLLAGGIGELFF.

This chain connects TRBV12-5 to TRBJ2-4; D possibly corresponds to TRBD2 (6 bases). The CDR3 extends over 13 amino acids. Per the germline V gene, CDR1 is LGHNT and CDR2 is FRNRAP. Trimming left V 1 base short and J 9 bases short, with 10 bases between. The CDR3 DNA is TGTGCTAGTGGTTTGGCGGGAGACGGCATTCAGTACTTC. Translation: CASGLAGDGIQYF.

V gene TRBV2 combines with J gene TRBJ1-1; D is unclear. V shed 3 bases and J shed 7 bases, with 9 bases lying between them. The V gene's germline CDR1 is SNHLY and CDR2 FYNNEI. This CDR3 contains 12 residues. The CDR3, as DNA: TGTGCCAGCAGTGATGGTCAGATTGAAGCTTTCTTT. Residues: CASSDGQIEAFF.

V and J are TRBV11-2 and TRBJ1-1, with D uncertain. CDR1 is SGHAT, CDR2 FQNNGV, per germline. This CDR3 is built from 12 residues. V dropped 1 base and J dropped 10 bases, with 10 bases sitting between them. In DNA form, the CDR3 reads TGTGCCAGCAGCTTAGCCGGCAGGCTAGCTTTCTTT. Its protein product is CASSLAGRLAFF. Full variable domain (outside the CDR3, taken from reference TRBV11-2 and TRBJ1-1): EAGVAQSPRYKIIEKRQSVAFWCNPISGHATLYWYQQILGQGPKLLIQFQNNGVVDDSQLPKDRFSAERLKGVDSTLKIQPAKLEDSAVYLCASSLAGRLAFFGQGTRLTVV.

There are a few counts of this clone. The chain is built from TRBV4-1 and TRBJ2-7; possibly TRBD1 for D (6 bases). This CDR3 has 15 amino acids. V gave up 3 bases and J gave up 3 bases, with 15 bases separating them. Germline V gene sequence: CDR1 MGHRA, CDR2 YSYEKL. The CDR3 here is CASSHPSQGSYEQYF. The CDR3 nucleotides are TGCGCCAGCAGCCACCCTAGCCAGGGGAGCTACGAGCAGTACTTC.

In this sample, this clone turned up once. CDR3 coding DNA: TGCGCCAGCAGCCAGCAGGACACACCAAACAATTCACCCCTCCACTTT. Translation: CASSQQDTPNNSPLHF. The V call is TRBV4-1, the J call TRBJ1-6; a possible D gene is TRBD1 (5 bases). V was cut by 3 bases and J by 7 bases, with 16 bases left in between. Germline loops: CDR1 MGHRA, CDR2 YSYEKL. This CDR3 contains 16 residues.

This clone was seen a single time. The CDR3 region has the DNA TGTGCCAGCAGCCCGGGGACTAGCGGGAGCTCCTACAATGAGCAGTTCTTC. It yields the protein CASSPGTSGSSYNEQFF. The rearrangement joins TRBV4-2 to TRBJ2-1; the match to TRBD2 covers 14 bases. Germline V gene lookup returns CDR1 LGHNA and CDR2 YNFKEQ. V shed 4 bases and J 0 bases; nucleotides not matched to a gene: 2. The CDR3 has 17 amino acids.

The gene calls are TRBV21-1 and TRBJ1-3. TRBV21-1 is a known pseudogene. The CDR3 loop spans 12 amino acids. The CDR3 nucleotides read TGTGCCAGTCCCCTCTCTGGAAACACCATATATTTT. Its translation is CASPLSGNTIYF.

The sample holds one count of this clone. The chain employs TRBV6-5 and TRBJ1-2; 8 bases agree with TRBD1. The CDR3 consists of 14 residues. With V trimmed by 1 base and J by 3 bases, 1 base remained unmatched. CDR1 MNHEY and CDR2 SVGAGI come from the germline V gene. The CDR3 DNA reads TGTGCCAGCAGTTACTACAGGGGGGACTATGGCTACACCTTC. It specifies CASSYYRGDYGYTF.

The rearrangement uses TRBV18 and TRBJ1-1; D is undetermined. Trimming removed 6 bases at V and 4 bases at J, with 18 bases between. The CDR3 is made up of 15 amino acids. The V gene's germline CDR1 is KGHSH and CDR2 LQKENI. CDR3: CASSPEKGGSTEAFF. CDR3 sequence (DNA): TGTGCCAGCTCCCCAGAAAAGGGAGGATCCACTGAAGCTTTCTTT.

V gene TRBV7-6 combines with J gene TRBJ2-7, with 7 bases matching TRBD2. Germline V gene data show CDR1 as SGHVS and CDR2 as FNYEAQ. The CDR3 is made up of 16 amino acids. V was clipped by 5 bases and J by 2 bases; unmatched bases: 12. The CDR3 coding sequence is TGTGCCAGCAGCCCCTCGGGTAGCGGGCTACCCTACGAGCAGTACTTC. Translated, it gives CASSPSGSGLPYEQYF.

The rearrangement joins TRBV9 to TRBJ2-6; a possible D gene is TRBD1 (6 bases). The CDR3 loop spans 19 amino acids. Per germline, CDR1 SGDLS and CDR2 YYNGEE. V was cut by 5 bases and J by 0 bases, with 21 bases left in between. The CDR3 is CASSLGILDRGSGANVLTF. CDR3 bases: TGTGCCAGCAGTCTCGGGATACTGGACAGAGGCTCTGGGGCCAACGTCCTGACTTTC. The complete variable domain, with remaining parts taken from reference TRBV9 and TRBJ2-6, reads DSGVTQTPKHLITATGQRVTLRCSPRSGDLSVYWYQQSLDQGLQFLIQYYNGEERAKGNILERFSAQQFPDLHSELNLSSLELGDSALYFCASSLGILDRGSGANVLTFGAGSRLTVL.

The CDR3 here is CASSRDRGSYEQYF. The CDR3 DNA sequence: TGTGCCAGCTCCCGGGACAGGGGATCCTACGAGCAGTACTTC. This chain joins TRBV15 and TRBJ2-7; 10 nucleotides align to TRBD1. The ends lost 10 bases at V and 1 base at J; junction bases unmatched: 7. Germline V gives CDR1 LNHNV, CDR2 YYDKDF (reference sequence). This CDR3 comprises 14 residues.

The J gene is TRBJ2-1, the V gene TRBV7-9; 7 positions match TRBD2. The CDR3 is made up of 19 amino acids. The ends lost 1 base at V and 1 base at J; junction bases unmatched: 13. CDR1 is SEHNR and CDR2 is FQNEAQ in the germline V gene (reference sequence). The CDR3 region has the DNA TGTGCCAGCAGCTTAGATTCCTGGCTCGGAGCGGGATCCTACAATGAGCAGTTCTTC. Protein: CASSLDSWLGAGSYNEQFF.

The rearrangement links TRBV14 to TRBJ1-5; D gene unclear. The V and J ends lost 3 bases and 4 bases respectively, with 7 bases between them. The length of the CDR3 is 13 residues. Germline V gives CDR1 SGHDN, CDR2 FVKESK. The CDR3 sequence is CASSQGGNQPQHF. The CDR3 DNA follows: TGTGCCAGCAGCCAGGGAGGAAATCAGCCCCAGCATTTT.

The chain links TRBV27 to TRBJ2-3; D is unclear. Trimming removed 5 bases from V and 4 bases from J, with 4 bases in between. CDR3 size: 11 residues. Germline CDR1 and CDR2: MNHEY and SMNVEV (reference sequence). The DNA of the CDR3 is TGTGCCAGCAGTCTAGCAGATACGCAGTATTTT. It yields the protein CASSLADTQYF.

V is TRBV6-5 and J is TRBJ2-3; 8 bases line up with TRBD1. The V segment lost 2 bases and the J segment 7 bases; nucleotides outside the gene matches: 5. Germline V gene lookup returns CDR1 MNHEY and CDR2 SVGAGI. The CDR3 is made up of 14 amino acids. CDR3 amino acids: CASSYGQGSNTQYF. The CDR3 DNA sequence: TGTGCCAGCAGTTACGGACAGGGCTCAAATACGCAGTATTTT.

J is TRBJ2-2 and V is TRBV5-4; the match to TRBD2 covers 13 bases. V shed 4 bases and J 6 bases; nucleotides not matched to a gene: 9. The CDR3 has 17 residues. Per germline, CDR1 SGHNT and CDR2 YYREEE (reference sequence). The CDR3 protein is CASSPGGLAGRAGELFF. The CDR3 DNA is TGTGCCAGCAGCCCAGGGGGACTAGCGGGGAGAGCCGGGGAGCTGTTTTTT.

This sequence joins TRBV7-8 and TRBJ1-4; D is undetermined. The V end lost 2 bases, the J end lost 8 bases, and 12 bases lay between the germline ends. The CDR3 runs to 14 residues. Germline CDR1 reads SGHVS; CDR2 reads FQNEAQ. CDR3 coding DNA: TGTGCCAGCAGCTTATCCGGAATCAGGGAAAAACTGTTTTTT. It is translated as CASSLSGIREKLFF.

The chain joins TRBV7-2 to TRBJ2-7; TRBD2 aligns across 9 bases. Germline trimming cut 1 base from V and 5 bases from J; bases unmatched to any gene: 3. The CDR3 is 14 residues long. The germline V gene encodes CDR1 SGHTA and CDR2 FQGNSA. The CDR3 coding sequence is TGTGCCAGCAGCTTAGGTGCTAGCGGGAACGAGCAGTACTTC. Translating it yields CASSLGASGNEQYF.

This clone came up a few times. The V and J genes are TRBV15 and TRBJ2-2; 8 bases map to TRBD2. J was trimmed by 7 bases and V by 4 bases; bases with no gene match: 5. The length of the CDR3 is 14 residues. Germline CDR1 is LNHNV and CDR2 is YYDKDF (reference sequence). The CDR3 DNA reads TGTGCCACCAGCAATCGGGGGGGCCGCGGGGAGCTGTTTTTT. It encodes CATSNRGGRGELFF.

The chain recombines TRBV7-2 with TRBJ1-1, with 8 bases lining up with TRBD1. This CDR3 region has 16 residues. The ends lost 1 base at V and 0 bases at J; junction bases unmatched: 4. From germline, CDR1 is SGHTA and CDR2 FQGNSA. The CDR3 nucleotides read TGTGCCAGCAGCTTAGGGGCAGGGGGCTTGAACACTGAAGCTTTCTTT. Translating it yields CASSLGAGGLNTEAFF. The complete variable domain, with remaining parts taken from reference TRBV7-2 and TRBJ1-1, reads GAGVSQSPSNKVTEKGKDVELRCDPISGHTALYWYRQSLGQGLEFLIYFQGNSAPDKSGLPSDRFSAERTGGSVSTLTIQRTQQEDSAVYLCASSLGAGGLNTEAFFGQGTRLTVV.

This clone was picked up one time. This chain connects TRBV28 to TRBJ2-7; D may be TRBD2 (6 bases). The CDR3 runs to 15 residues. Germline lookup yields CDR1 MDHEN and CDR2 SYDVKM. With 6 bases removed from V and 1 base from J, the gap between germline ends came to 16 bases. The CDR3 sequence: CASSPTGRGSYEQYF. In DNA, the CDR3 is TGTGCCAGCAGCCCTACCGGGAGAGGGTCCTACGAGCAGTACTTC.